A selection of T cell receptor beta chains follows, all from one sample in a study of PD-L1 blockade in urothelial cancer. Produced via immunoSEQ multiplex PCR; TCRdb's table is partial and in-frame only. Here the sample spans about 40,000 clones, 84% being singletons. The source material was PBMCs, sampled around atezolizumab (anti-PD-L1) treatment. The receptor source for this set is a man aged 35 to 55 with urothelial cancer. Both conserved end residues are part of each CDR3. D genes are given only for firm matches. For some rows the clone size is stated as once, few or many, or as a class when expanded; others skip it.

-	TRBV2	TRBD1	TRBJ1-5	TGTGCCAGCGCCACCTCAAAGACAGGGAGAAGGCAGCCCCAGCATTTT	CASATSKTGRRQPQHF
-	TRBV28	-	TRBJ2-1	TGTGCCAGCAAATTGGGGGGTGGCTTATACAATGAGCAGTTCTTC	CASKLGGGLYNEQFF
once	TRBV7-3	TRBD1	TRBJ2-1	TGTGCCAGCAGCCCGGCCGAGGGGGCTAGGGATGAGCAGTTCTTC	CASSPAEGARDEQFF
-	TRBV6-5	-	TRBJ1-2	TGTGCCAGCAGTTACATGGGCCATACATCCTTC	CASSYMGHTSF
-	TRBV30	-	TRBJ1-6	TGTGCCTGGAAAAACCTCGACAGCTATAATTCACCCCTCCACTTT	CAWKNLDSYNSPLHF
-	TRBV6-5	TRBD1	TRBJ1-2	TGTGCAGCCGGGACAGGGGCCTTCTATGGCTACACCTTC	CAAGTGAFYGYTF
-	TRBV19	TRBD1	TRBJ1-1	TGTGCCAGTAGTACCCCAGGGGGCAGCGCTGAAGCTTTCTTT	CASSTPGGSAEAFF
-	TRBV27	-	TRBJ1-1	TGTGCCAGCAGTCTGAGGGATAACACTGAAGCTTTCTTT	CASSLRDNTEAFF
-	TRBV6-5	TRBD1	TRBJ1-2	TGTGCCAGCAGTTCCGGGACAGGGTTTGCCAGTGTGGGCTACACCTTC	CASSSGTGFASVGYTF
-	TRBV5-1	-	TRBJ1-4	TGCGCCAGCAGCTCAGACCCCCAAGGGACTTCTAATGAAAAACTGTTTTTT	CASSSDPQGTSNEKLFF
-	TRBV29-1	-	TRBJ1-1	TGCAGCGTTGAAGAGGCAGCGGGGGAAGCTTTCTTT	CSVEEAAGEAFF
-	TRBV28	-	TRBJ1-1	TGTGCCAGCAGTTTTGCAGGAACCATGAACACTGAAGCTTTCTTT	CASSFAGTMNTEAFF
-	TRBV19	-	TRBJ1-1	TGTGCCAGTAGGAGGACAGCGGGGTCCGAAGCTTTCTTT	CASRRTAGSEAFF
-	TRBV6-1	-	TRBJ1-1	TGTGCCAGCAGAGGAGGTGGGGGCCACACTGAAGCTTTCTTT	CASRGGGGHTEAFF
-	TRBV5-6	-	TRBJ1-2	TGTGCCAGCAGCTGGGCAGCCTCTTTCTCCTATGGCTACACCTTC	CASSWAASFSYGYTF
-	TRBV6-5	-	TRBJ2-3	TGTGCCAGCAGTAGGACAGCCCAGACGCAGTATTTT	CASSRTAQTQYF
-	TRBV6-6	-	TRBJ2-7	TGTGCCAGCAGTTTCGGGTACGAGCAGTACTTC	CASSFGYEQYF
-	TRBV6-6	TRBD1	TRBJ2-7	TGTGCCAGCAAAGAGCTAGCACAGGGGATATACGAGCAGTACTTC	CASKELAQGIYEQYF
-	TRBV28	-	TRBJ2-7	TGTGCCAGCAGTTTTCGCGGGTTCGGCTACGAGCAGTACTTC	CASSFRGFGYEQYF
-	TRBV9	-	TRBJ2-5	TGTGCCAGCAGCGGACTCCCCCTTCAAGAGACCCAGTACTTC	CASSGLPLQETQYF
-	TRBV7-8	-	TRBJ2-2	TGTGCCAGCAGCTTCCCGGGATCGCTGTTTTTT	CASSFPGSLFF
-	TRBV5-1	-	TRBJ2-5	TGCGCCAGCAGCTTGGAGACTTCGAAGACCCAGTACTTC	CASSLETSKTQYF
-	TRBV7-8	-	TRBJ1-4	TGTGCCAGCAGCTTAAAGAGGGCTCAACCAAAACTGTTTTTT	CASSLKRAQPKLFF
-	TRBV20-1	-	TRBJ2-3	TGCAGTGCCTTCCCCGCAGATACGCAGTATTTT	CSAFPADTQYF
-	TRBV4-1	-	TRBJ2-7	TGCGCCAGCAGCCGAAATGTGGGGGGTGGGTACGAGCAGTACTTC	CASSRNVGGGYEQYF
-	TRBV7-2	-	TRBJ2-1	TGTGCCAGCAGCTTTACAGGGCAGCAGTTCTTC	CASSFTGQQFF
-	TRBV7-9	-	TRBJ1-4	TGTGCCAGCAGCTTAGAGGGGGGGTTCGAAAAACTGTTTTTT	CASSLEGGFEKLFF
-	TRBV5-4	TRBD2	TRBJ2-6	TGTGCCAGCAGCTTCCCGGGGGCGGGAGGGGCGGGGGCCAACGTCCTGACTTTC	CASSFPGAGGAGANVLTF
-	TRBV18	TRBD2	TRBJ2-2	TGTGCCAGCTCATCGCGACTAGCGGGAGGGACCGGGGAGCTGTTTTTT	CASSSRLAGGTGELFF
-	TRBV2	TRBD1	TRBJ1-1	TGTGCCAGCAGGGACAGGGGCGAGACTGAAGCTTTTTTT	CASRDRGETEAFF
few	TRBV5-4	TRBD1	TRBJ2-5	TGTGCCAGCAGCCGAGGGGGCCCCCCAGAGACCCAGTACTTC	CASSRGGPPETQYF
-	TRBV15	-	TRBJ2-1	TGTGCCACCAACCAGGGTGTACGGGTAGCCTCGTACAATGAGCAGTTCTTC	CATNQGVRVASYNEQFF
-	TRBV28	-	TRBJ2-1	TGTGCCAGCAGTCGCCAGGGCGGTGAGCAGTTCTTC	CASSRQGGEQFF
few	TRBV14	-	TRBJ2-1	TGTGCCAGCAAGGACGGGCCCTCGGGGGACAATGAGCAGTTCTTC	CASKDGPSGDNEQFF
few	TRBV2	-	TRBJ1-5	TGTGCCAGCAGTGTGACAGGTTATCAGCCCCAGCATTTT	CASSVTGYQPQHF
-	TRBV5-1	-	TRBJ2-3	TGCGCCAGCAGGAGGGCAGCTAGCACAGATACGCAGTATTTT	CASRRAASTDTQYF
-	TRBV10-3	TRBD2	TRBJ2-3	TGTGCCATCGGCGGGAGGGCCGTACTGAATACGCAGTATTTT	CAIGGRAVLNTQYF
once	TRBV7-2	-	TRBJ2-1	TGTGCCAGCAGCTCTCCCCGCGGGACCGCCTACAATGAGCAGTTCTTC	CASSSPRGTAYNEQFF
-	TRBV2	-	TRBJ2-1	TGTGCCAGCAGTGAATTCGGGACGGGACATCGCGCCGGTGAGCAGTTCTTC	CASSEFGTGHRAGEQFF
-	TRBV19	-	TRBJ2-7	TGTGCCAGTATCGGGACATTCGCCGCCGAGCAGTACTTC	CASIGTFAAEQYF
-	TRBV18	-	TRBJ2-7	TGTGCCAGCTCACCGAGGGGGGGCGCGGGGTCCCACGAGCAGTACTTC	CASSPRGGAGSHEQYF
-	TRBV4-2	TRBD2	TRBJ2-1	TGTGCCAGCAGCCATACCACTAGCGGCCCCTACAATGAGCAGTTCTTC	CASSHTTSGPYNEQFF
-	TRBV27	TRBD2	TRBJ2-3	TGTGCCAGCAGTTTACGGGCTAGCGGGAGGAGCGCAGATACGCAGTATTTT	CASSLRASGRSADTQYF
-	TRBV7-9	TRBD1	TRBJ1-2	TGTGCCAGCAGCTCCCCCACAGGGGCGGAAGGCTACACCTTC	CASSSPTGAEGYTF
-	TRBV7-9	-	TRBJ1-2	TGTGCCAGCAGCTTCACAGGGATGGGGGCTAACTATGGCTACACCTTC	CASSFTGMGANYGYTF
-	TRBV9	TRBD2	TRBJ2-3	TGTGCCAGCAGCGTAGTAGCGGGAGCGGATACGCAGTATTTT	CASSVVAGADTQYF
-	TRBV4-1	-	TRBJ2-2	TGCGCCAGCAGCCAGAAAAAAGCAGGGGTTTTATCGCCCGGGGAGCTGTTTTTT	CASSQKKAGVLSPGELFF
-	TRBV21-1	-	TRBJ2-6	TGTGCCAGCCAGACAGGGGACAGCTCTGGGGCCAACGTCCTGACTTTC	CASQTGDSSGANVLTF
-	TRBV27	-	TRBJ1-2	TGTGCCAGCAGTTTAGTGGGGACAAGCGGCTACACCTTC	CASSLVGTSGYTF
-	TRBV19	TRBD2	TRBJ2-7	TGTGCCACCATCAAAGCGGGAACCTACGAGCAGTACTTC	CATIKAGTYEQYF
-	TRBV5-1	TRBD1	TRBJ1-1	TGCGCCAGCAGCCCGAACACTCTTACAGGGGGCAGGGAAGCTTTCTTT	CASSPNTLTGGREAFF
-	TRBV2	TRBD2	TRBJ2-7	TGTGCCAGCAGTGCTACTAGCGGGAGGACCTACGAGCAGTACTTC	CASSATSGRTYEQYF
-	TRBV5-1	TRBD1	TRBJ1-1	TGCGCCAGCAGCCGGACAGGGAGCACTGAAGCTTTCTTT	CASSRTGSTEAFF